One and the same sample provided the 14 T cell receptor beta chains below, sequenced in a study of shared clonotypes between healthy human individuals (dated by TCRdb to 2020 to 2021). CD8 naive samples consisted of CD45RO-negative cells that were positively selected for CCR7, yielding a CD45RA+CCR7+ population without TemRA cells. The library was made by the immunoSEQ multiplex PCR assay. Held by TCRdb, this immuneACCESS table contains in-frame sequences only and omits some clones. Under half of the omission traces to an unresolved V gene where checked; the cause of the rest is unknown. This sample holds about 2 million clones; roughly 95% were observed only once. The ten largest make up roughly 1.1% of the sample. Sequencing was done on a sample of naive CD8+ T cells sorted from blood. This sample's cell subset or site label indicates: CD45RA+CCR7+. These receptors were collected from a man aged 18 to 30 in good health.

This clone was picked up one time. The chain couples TRBV7-2 to TRBJ2-2; D ambiguous. CDR1 is SGHTA and CDR2 is FQGNSA in the germline V gene. The V end was cut by 8 bases, the J end by 5 bases, with 15 bases between. The CDR3 loop spans 14 amino acids. The DNA of the CDR3 is TGTGCCAGCGAGGTAGTTTCTCGGACCGGGGAGCTGTTTTTT. Translating gives CASEVVSRTGELFF.

This rearrangement joins TRBV11-2 to TRBJ2-3; D possibly uses TRBD1 or TRBD2 (6 bases each). The V gene's germline CDR1 is SGHAT and CDR2 FQNNGV. The CDR3 runs to 15 residues. V lost 0 bases, J lost 4 bases, and 11 bases lay in between. CDR3 region: CASSLDGGPSDTQYF. CDR3 bases: TGTGCCAGCAGCTTAGATGGGGGGCCCTCAGATACGCAGTATTTT.

The chain links TRBV29-1 to TRBJ2-7; 9 nucleotides agree with TRBD2. The CDR3 runs to 14 residues. J gave up 2 bases and V 2 bases, and 4 bases lay outside the gene matches. Germline V gives CDR1 SQVTM, CDR2 ANQGSEA. The CDR3 loop reads CSVEWREGTYEQYF. The CDR3 coding sequence is TGCAGCGTTGAATGGCGGGAGGGAACCTACGAGCAGTACTTC.

The rearrangement uses TRBV28 and TRBJ1-2, with D unclear. CDR3 size: 15 residues. V was trimmed by 5 bases and J by 3 bases, leaving 16 bases between them. CDR1 is MDHEN, CDR2 SYDVKM, per germline. DNA for the CDR3: TGTGCCAGCAGTCCTACCCCCAGCGGGGACTATGGCTACACCTTC. This codes for CASSPTPSGDYGYTF.

This sequence joins TRBV7-6 and TRBJ2-3, with unresolved D. The CDR3 spans 16 residues. CDR1 is SGHVS, CDR2 FNYEAQ, per germline. The germline V and J ends were trimmed by 1 base and 0 bases, with 11 bases remaining between them. The CDR3 region has the DNA TGTGCCAGCAGCTTAGGCCCCGCGGCAAGCACAGATACGCAGTATTTT. This translates into CASSLGPAASTDTQYF.

The chain couples TRBV18 to TRBJ2-1; D is undetermined. The germline CDR1 and CDR2 sequences are KGHSH and LQKENI. V was cut by 3 bases and J by 8 bases, with 8 bases left in between. The CDR3 extends over 12 amino acids. The CDR3 sequence: CASSPEWYEQFF. The CDR3 bases are TGTGCCAGCTCACCGGAATGGTATGAGCAGTTCTTC.

This chain connects TRBV9 to TRBJ2-1; 9 nucleotides agree with TRBD2. Germline V lookup: CDR1 SGDLS, CDR2 YYNGEE. V lost 0 bases and J lost 5; bases outside the gene matches: 9. The CDR3 covers 17 residues. The CDR3 here is CASSVGREGLVNNEQFF. The CDR3 DNA is TGTGCCAGCAGCGTAGGGCGGGAGGGCCTAGTGAACAATGAGCAGTTCTTC.

To note about this clone: Other DNA sequences in this sample translate to the same CDR3. The chain links TRBV9 to TRBJ2-2; perhaps TRBD1 as D (5 bases). Between the trimmed V and J ends, which lost 5 bases and 3 bases, there was a span of 11 bases. The germline V gene has CDR1 SGDLS and CDR2 YYNGEE. This CDR3 spans 14 amino acids. The CDR3 sequence is CASSPTGDTGELFF. CDR3 nucleotides: TGTGCCAGCAGTCCTACAGGTGACACCGGGGAGCTGTTTTTT.

The rearrangement links TRBV11-2 to TRBJ1-1, with D unresolved. With 5 bases removed from V and 3 bases from J, the gap between germline ends came to 13 bases. Germline CDR1 SGHAT, CDR2 FQNNGV. CDR3 length: 14 residues. This CDR3 reads CASSALNQYTEAFF. CDR3 in DNA: TGTGCCAGCAGCGCGCTGAACCAATACACTGAAGCTTTCTTT.

DNA of the CDR3: TGTGCCAGCAGCTGGACCTTCAATGAGCAGTTCTTC. Its translation: CASSWTFNEQFF. The chain has TRBV5-4 and TRBJ2-1; D call uncertain. The CDR3 runs to 12 residues. Trimming cost V 3 bases and J 6 bases, with 7 bases left between them. Germline-derived CDR1 and CDR2 are SGHNT and YYREEE (reference sequence). Drawing the rest from reference TRBV5-4 and TRBJ2-1, the complete variable domain is ETGVTQSPTHLIKTRGQQVTLRCSSQSGHNTVSWYQQALGQGPQFIFQYYREEENGRGNFPPRFSGLQFPNYSSELNVNALELDDSALYLCASSWTFNEQFFGPGTRLTVL.

The chain uses TRBV7-9 and TRBJ2-2; D is undetermined. V was shortened by 2 bases and J by 6 bases, with 7 bases between the two germline ends. The length of the CDR3 is 13 residues. Germline CDR1 reads SEHNR; CDR2 reads FQNEAQ (reference sequence). The CDR3 coding sequence is TGTGCCAGCAGCTTAATTGGGTCCGGGGAGCTGTTTTTT. Encoded protein: CASSLIGSGELFF.

In DNA form, the CDR3 reads TGCGCCAGCAGCTTGGACTGGATCACTGAAGCTTTCTTT. It encodes CASSLDWITEAFF. This chain uses TRBV5-1 with TRBJ1-1, with D unclear. V was cut by 0 bases and J by 4 bases, with 7 bases left in between. The CDR3 contains 13 residues. The germline CDR1 and CDR2 sequences are SGHRS and YFSETQ. Complete variable domain (other parts from reference TRBV5-1 and TRBJ1-1): KAGVTQTPRYLIKTRGQQVTLSCSPISGHRSVSWYQQTPGQGLQFLFEYFSETQRNKGNFPGRFSGRQFSNSRSEMNVSTLELGDSALYLCASSLDWITEAFFGQGTRLTVV.

This clone was observed once. The chain is built from TRBV9 and TRBJ2-7, with TRBD1 identical over 8 bases. The V gene end was trimmed by 3 bases and the J gene end by 0 bases; junction bases not matched to a gene: 8. The CDR3 has 16 residues. The germline V gene has CDR1 SGDLS and CDR2 YYNGEE. CDR3 sequence: CASSAHSGTGSYEQYF. For the CDR3, the DNA is TGTGCCAGCAGCGCCCACAGTGGGACAGGCTCCTACGAGCAGTACTTC. Supplemented by reference TRBV9 and TRBJ2-7, the full variable domain reads DSGVTQTPKHLITATGQRVTLRCSPRSGDLSVYWYQQSLDQGLQFLIQYYNGEERAKGNILERFSAQQFPDLHSELNLSSLELGDSALYFCASSAHSGTGSYEQYFGPGTRLTVT.

This chain joins TRBV19 and TRBJ2-1; 14 nucleotides align to TRBD2. The CDR3 sequence is 17 residues long. Germline V gene sequence: CDR1 LNHDA, CDR2 SQIVND (reference sequence). V was clipped by 4 bases and J by 1 base; unmatched bases: 3. The CDR3 protein is CASSTTSGGESYNEQFF. The CDR3 DNA follows: TGTGCCAGTAGTACGACTAGCGGGGGGGAATCCTACAATGAGCAGTTCTTC.